The rows below give T cell receptor beta chains drawn from one sample of a study of T cells in Graves' hyperthyroidism and ophthalmopathy. TCRdb re-called the multiplex PCR reads through MiXCR, storing one row per CDR3 protein. This table has a few hundred thousand distinct CDR3 sequences, 15% to 19% appearing once. The sample comprised blood. All receptors come from a woman between 18 and 29 years old with Graves' hyperthyroidism that later progressed to Graves' ophthalmopathy. Both conserved end residues are part of each CDR3. D genes are given only for firm matches. The size field is filled for only some rows; it gives once, few, many or a size class.

V gene: TRBV6-1; J gene: TRBJ2-1; clone size: .; D gene: .; CDR3 DNA: TGTGCCAGCAGGACCGGGACTTCCTACAATGAGCAGTTCTTC; CDR3 protein: CASRTGTSYNEQFF
V gene: TRBV6-1; J gene: TRBJ1-4; clone size: few; D gene: .; CDR3 DNA: TGTGCCAGCAGGACAGGAGCAACTAATGAAAAACTGTTTTTT; CDR3 protein: CASRTGATNEKLFF
V gene: TRBV2; J gene: TRBJ2-5; clone size: many; D gene: .; CDR3 DNA: TGTGCCAGCAGTAGGGCGACCCAGTACTTC; CDR3 protein: CASSRATQYF
V gene: TRBV6-1; J gene: TRBJ1-1; clone size: many; D gene: .; CDR3 DNA: TGTGCCAGCAGTGACAGCCACATGAACACTGAAGCTTTCTTT; CDR3 protein: CASSDSHMNTEAFF
V gene: TRBV2; J gene: TRBJ1-2; clone size: .; D gene: .; CDR3 DNA: TGTGCCAGCAGTGAAATAGGGCAGGGCTATGGCTACACCTTC; CDR3 protein: CASSEIGQGYGYTF
V gene: TRBV7-9; J gene: TRBJ2-5; clone size: many; D gene: TRBD2; CDR3 DNA: TGTGCCAGCAGCTTAGAGGGGGGACTAGCGGTCGGAGAGACCCAGTACTTC; CDR3 protein: CASSLEGGLAVGETQYF
V gene: TRBV7-2; J gene: TRBJ1-5; clone size: many; D gene: TRBD1; CDR3 DNA: TGTGCCAGCAGCTTAGGAGGGACAGGAGGCAATCAGCCCCAGCATTTT; CDR3 protein: CASSLGGTGGNQPQHF
V gene: TRBV2; J gene: TRBJ2-5; clone size: .; D gene: .; CDR3 DNA: TGTGCCAGCAGTGAAAGTCAGGTCCCTACGGAGACCCAGTACTTC; CDR3 protein: CASSESQVPTETQYF
V gene: TRBV6-5; J gene: TRBJ2-1; clone size: .; D gene: .; CDR3 DNA: TGTGCCAGCAGTTATGGGGTTGAAGGCGGGAAGCAGTTCTTC; CDR3 protein: CASSYGVEGGKQFF
V gene: TRBV20-1; J gene: TRBJ1-1; clone size: many; D gene: TRBD1; CDR3 DNA: TGCAGTGCTAGGGCCAGGGGGTCGAACACTGAAGCTTTCTTT; CDR3 protein: CSARARGSNTEAFF
V gene: TRBV14; J gene: TRBJ2-5; clone size: few; D gene: TRBD1; CDR3 DNA: TGTGCCAGCAGCCAGACAGGGTGGGGAGAGACCCAGTACTTC; CDR3 protein: CASSQTGWGETQYF
V gene: TRBV28; J gene: TRBJ2-3; clone size: many; D gene: TRBD1; CDR3 DNA: TGTGCCAGCAGCCAGGGGGCAACAGATACGCAGTATTTT; CDR3 protein: CASSQGATDTQYF
V gene: TRBV11-2; J gene: TRBJ2-2; clone size: .; D gene: .; CDR3 DNA: TGTGCCAGCAGCACGGTAGCGAAGTCGAACACCGGGGAGCTGTTTTTT; CDR3 protein: CASSTVAKSNTGELFF
V gene: TRBV7-2; J gene: TRBJ2-7; clone size: few; D gene: TRBD2; CDR3 DNA: TGTGCCAGCAGACTTGGACTAGCGGGAGGTACCGAGCAGTACTTC; CDR3 protein: CASRLGLAGGTEQYF
V gene: TRBV5-6; J gene: TRBJ2-7; clone size: few; D gene: TRBD2; CDR3 DNA: TGTGCCAGCAGCTTATGGGCACTAGCGCCCGCCTCCTACGAGCAGTACTTC; CDR3 protein: CASSLWALAPASYEQYF
V gene: TRBV4-3; J gene: TRBJ1-4; clone size: few; D gene: .; CDR3 DNA: TGCGCCAGCAGCCAAGATTGGCCCCCTCGGCCTAATGAAAAACTGTTTTTT; CDR3 protein: CASSQDWPPRPNEKLFF
V gene: TRBV6-2/TRBV6-3; J gene: TRBJ1-1; clone size: many; D gene: .; CDR3 DNA: TGTGCCAGCAGCGGCGGGGTCCAAACTGAAGCTTTCTTT; CDR3 protein: CASSGGVQTEAFF
V gene: TRBV20-1; J gene: TRBJ2-1; clone size: many; D gene: TRBD1; CDR3 DNA: TGCAGTGCAAGGGACAGGGACTCCTACAATGAGCAGTTCTTC; CDR3 protein: CSARDRDSYNEQFF
V gene: TRBV12-3/TRBV12-4; J gene: TRBJ1-6; clone size: many; D gene: .; CDR3 DNA: TGTGCCAGCAACCGGAGGGGTAATTCACCCCTCCACTTT; CDR3 protein: CASNRRGNSPLHF
V gene: TRBV27; J gene: TRBJ2-1; clone size: many; D gene: TRBD1; CDR3 DNA: TGTGCCAGCAGTTTCGACAGGGGACAATACAATGAGCAGTTCTTC; CDR3 protein: CASSFDRGQYNEQFF
V gene: TRBV7-8; J gene: TRBJ1-5; clone size: many; D gene: .; CDR3 DNA: TGTGCCAGCACCCGAGGAGGTGGTTTACGGGTAGATCAGCCCCAGCATTTT; CDR3 protein: CASTRGGGLRVDQPQHF
V gene: TRBV10-2; J gene: TRBJ1-3; clone size: .; D gene: .; CDR3 DNA: TGCGCCAGCACTCCGGGAGAGCCCTCTGGAAACACCATATATTTT; CDR3 protein: CASTPGEPSGNTIYF
V gene: TRBV19; J gene: TRBJ1-1; clone size: few; D gene: .; CDR3 DNA: TGTGCCAGTAGTAAAACCTATGAAGCTTTCTTT; CDR3 protein: CASSKTYEAFF
V gene: TRBV7-2; J gene: TRBJ2-2; clone size: many; D gene: .; CDR3 DNA: TGTGCCAGCAGCTTAGGAGGGGCCGGGGAGCTGTTTTTT; CDR3 protein: CASSLGGAGELFF
V gene: TRBV20-1; J gene: TRBJ1-1; clone size: many; D gene: TRBD1; CDR3 DNA: TGCAGTGCCAAGACAGGGGACACTGAAGCTTTCTTT; CDR3 protein: CSAKTGDTEAFF
V gene: TRBV18; J gene: TRBJ2-5; clone size: many; D gene: .; CDR3 DNA: TGTGCCAGCTCTTTCGGGAGAGGAGAGACCCAGTACTTC; CDR3 protein: CASSFGRGETQYF
V gene: TRBV18; J gene: TRBJ2-3; clone size: many; D gene: TRBD2; CDR3 DNA: TGTGCCAGCTCCGGACTAGCCCTCACAGATACGCAGTATTTT; CDR3 protein: CASSGLALTDTQYF
V gene: TRBV19; J gene: TRBJ2-3; clone size: .; D gene: TRBD2; CDR3 DNA: TGTGCCAGTAGTATAGGCCCACCGGGACTAGCGGGAGGCTCAGATACGCAGTATTTT; CDR3 protein: CASSIGPPGLAGGSDTQYF
V gene: TRBV2; J gene: TRBJ1-2; clone size: many; D gene: .; CDR3 DNA: TGTGCCAGCAGTGCCCAGGGGTACAACTATGGCTACACCTTC; CDR3 protein: CASSAQGYNYGYTF
V gene: TRBV18; J gene: TRBJ1-1; clone size: many; D gene: TRBD1; CDR3 DNA: TGTGCCAGCTTGGGACAGGGGGCTGCTGAAGCTTTCTTT; CDR3 protein: CASLGQGAAEAFF
V gene: TRBV20-1; J gene: TRBJ2-7; clone size: few; D gene: TRBD2; CDR3 DNA: TGCAGTGTCCTGCGGGAGGGCTCCTACGAGCAGTACTTC; CDR3 protein: CSVLREGSYEQYF
V gene: TRBV6-1; J gene: TRBJ2-7; clone size: few; D gene: TRBD1; CDR3 DNA: TGTGCCAGCAGTAAGGGACAGGGTGAAGAGCAGTACTTC; CDR3 protein: CASSKGQGEEQYF
V gene: TRBV4-3; J gene: TRBJ2-4; clone size: few; D gene: TRBD1; CDR3 DNA: TGCGCCAGCAGCCAAGGCATACAGGGGATCATTCAGTACTTC; CDR3 protein: CASSQGIQGIIQYF
V gene: TRBV12-3/TRBV12-4; J gene: TRBJ2-1; clone size: many; D gene: .; CDR3 DNA: TGTGCCAGCAGTTCTGACCTCCGGCCAAACAATGAGCAGTTCTTC; CDR3 protein: CASSSDLRPNNEQFF
V gene: TRBV12-3/TRBV12-4; J gene: TRBJ2-1; clone size: few; D gene: .; CDR3 DNA: TGTGCCAGCAGCCCCCACAACAATGAGCAGTTCTTC; CDR3 protein: CASSPHNNEQFF
V gene: TRBV6-2/TRBV6-3; J gene: TRBJ2-1; clone size: many; D gene: .; CDR3 DNA: TGTGCCAGCAGTTACAAAAATGAGCAGTTCTTC; CDR3 protein: CASSYKNEQFF
V gene: TRBV5-1; J gene: TRBJ2-1; clone size: few; D gene: TRBD2; CDR3 DNA: TGCGCCAGCAGCCTGACTAGCGGGAGGTCCCATGAGCAGTTCTTC; CDR3 protein: CASSLTSGRSHEQFF
V gene: TRBV6-2/TRBV6-3; J gene: TRBJ1-5; clone size: few; D gene: .; CDR3 DNA: TGTGCCAGCTGTTATAACGGAGCCGTTAGCAATCAGCCCCAGCATTTT; CDR3 protein: CASCYNGAVSNQPQHF
V gene: TRBV3-1; J gene: TRBJ1-2; clone size: many; D gene: .; CDR3 DNA: TGTGCCAGCAGCCAAGATGAATTCGGAGGTTATGGCTACACCTTC; CDR3 protein: CASSQDEFGGYGYTF
V gene: TRBV6-2/TRBV6-3; J gene: TRBJ2-7; clone size: .; D gene: .; CDR3 DNA: TGTGCCAGCAGGTCAACTAGCCGCCTGGAGATGCAGTACTTC; CDR3 protein: CASRSTSRLEMQYF
V gene: TRBV11-3; J gene: TRBJ2-1; clone size: .; D gene: .; CDR3 DNA: TGTGCCAGCAGCCAAGTCCCCTGGAACCCCAGCTCCTACAATGAGCAGTTCTTC; CDR3 protein: CASSQVPWNPSSYNEQFF
V gene: TRBV20-1; J gene: TRBJ2-4; clone size: many; D gene: TRBD2; CDR3 DNA: TGCAGTGCTAGAGATCCAGCGGGAGGGCCTAAGGCCAAAAACATTCAGTACTTC; CDR3 protein: CSARDPAGGPKAKNIQYF
V gene: TRBV4-1; J gene: TRBJ2-1; clone size: few; D gene: .; CDR3 DNA: TGCGCCAGCAGCCAAATGCTGGCGGGGTTGGCCTACAATGAGCAGTTCTTC; CDR3 protein: CASSQMLAGLAYNEQFF
V gene: TRBV12-3/TRBV12-4; J gene: TRBJ2-1; clone size: many; D gene: .; CDR3 DNA: TGTGCCAGCAGCCGGACGACGGCCTACAATGAGCAGTTCTTC; CDR3 protein: CASSRTTAYNEQFF
V gene: TRBV7-9; J gene: TRBJ1-2; clone size: .; D gene: .; CDR3 DNA: TGTGCCAGCAGCTCACGACAGAAGCCTAACTATGGCTACACCTTC; CDR3 protein: CASSSRQKPNYGYTF
V gene: TRBV28; J gene: TRBJ2-7; clone size: many; D gene: TRBD2; CDR3 DNA: TGTGCCAGCCAACTAGCGGGAGGATACGAGCAGTACTTC; CDR3 protein: CASQLAGGYEQYF
V gene: TRBV28; J gene: TRBJ2-7; clone size: many; D gene: .; CDR3 DNA: TGTGCCAGCACCTACCAGGATGGGTCAGGGGTGAGGTACGAGCAGTACTTC; CDR3 protein: CASTYQDGSGVRYEQYF
V gene: TRBV18; J gene: TRBJ2-7; clone size: few; D gene: TRBD1; CDR3 DNA: TGTGCCAGCTCAGAATTCCGGGACAGGGGGAGTTCCTACGAGCAGTACTTC; CDR3 protein: CASSEFRDRGSSYEQYF
V gene: TRBV11-1; J gene: TRBJ1-1; clone size: many; D gene: .; CDR3 DNA: TGTGCCAGCAGCTGGTACACAGGGATGACTGAAGCTTTCTTT; CDR3 protein: CASSWYTGMTEAFF
V gene: TRBV7-3; J gene: TRBJ2-2; clone size: .; D gene: TRBD2; CDR3 DNA: TGTGCCAGCAGCTACTCGACTAGCGGTCCCACCGGGGAGCTGTTTTTT; CDR3 protein: CASSYSTSGPTGELFF
V gene: TRBV19; J gene: TRBJ2-3; clone size: few; D gene: TRBD1; CDR3 DNA: TGTGCCAGTAGTGGACAGGGAGGAACAGATACGCAGTATTTT; CDR3 protein: CASSGQGGTDTQYF
V gene: TRBV2; J gene: TRBJ2-4; clone size: many; D gene: .; CDR3 DNA: TGTGCCAGCAAGGGAAACATTCAGTACTTC; CDR3 protein: CASKGNIQYF
V gene: TRBV6-2/TRBV6-3; J gene: TRBJ2-1; clone size: few; D gene: TRBD1; CDR3 DNA: TGTGCCAGCAGTTACCCTGACAGGGGCGTAAACAATGAGCAGTTCTTC; CDR3 protein: CASSYPDRGVNNEQFF
V gene: TRBV6-1; J gene: TRBJ2-3; clone size: many; D gene: TRBD1; CDR3 DNA: TGTGCCAGCAGTTCTGGACAGGGGGCTACAGATACGCAGTATTTT; CDR3 protein: CASSSGQGATDTQYF
V gene: TRBV3-1; J gene: TRBJ2-3; clone size: many; D gene: .; CDR3 DNA: TGTGCCAGCAGCCACGCGCTAAGCACAGATACGCAGTATTTT; CDR3 protein: CASSHALSTDTQYF
V gene: TRBV24-1; J gene: TRBJ2-1; clone size: .; D gene: .; CDR3 DNA: TGTGCCAGTCAGGGGGGGGCCTACAATGAGCAGTTCTTC; CDR3 protein: CASQGGAYNEQFF